The present TCR beta chain was sequenced within a study of blood T cell repertoires in COVID-19. Germline V gene sequence: CDR1 SNHLY, CDR2 FYNNEI. Trimming left V 4 bases short and J 5 bases short, with 18 bases between. This CDR3 has 16 amino acids. Generated by immunoSEQ multiplex PCR, the TCRdb table keeps only in-frame clones and is missing some. Among about 170,000 clones listed, approximately 91% were seen once. The chain employs TRBV2 and TRBJ2-1; D ambiguous. This clonotype was obtained from a woman younger than 30 who had recovered from COVID-19. The sample comprised PBMCs or T cells enriched from blood (not recorded which). The CDR3 loop is CASSANARQLNNEQFF. CDR3 sequence (DNA): TGTGCCAGCAGTGCCAATGCCAGACAACTCAACAATGAGCAGTTCTTC.